This TCR beta chain was identified during a study of neurological immune-mediated disorders. Findings and caveats of the study: HTLV-1-associated myelopathy had the most TCR clonal expansion, while multiple sclerosis had the least, a level that fell below healthy controls. The expanded clones of different subjects shared no CDR3 amino acid sequences (suggesting private repertoires in all groups).

The CDR3 contains 13 residues. The V end was cut by 6 bases, the J end by 8 bases, with 16 bases between. Per the germline V gene, CDR1 is MNHEY and CDR2 is SVGAGI. This clonotype has ten or more counts. Its antigen is not known. A blood bank in Maryland, USA, provided the volunteers who served as healthy controls. 5'RACE generated cDNA with 10-nucleotide random UMIs. Using its own MiXCR run on the 5' RACE reads, TCRdb lists one record per CDR3 protein. There are roughly 60,000 distinct CDR3 sequences in the sample; approximately 10% occur only once, and 1.5% to 2% lies in the top ten. The rearrangement joins TRBV6-5 to TRBJ1-2, with D uncertain. Sequenced input: PBMCs. This TCR came from a man aged 55 to 70 in good health. CDR3 in amino acids: CASRTSRLRGYTF. The CDR3 DNA is TGTGCCAGCAGGACGAGTAGACTGCGGGGCTACACCTTC.